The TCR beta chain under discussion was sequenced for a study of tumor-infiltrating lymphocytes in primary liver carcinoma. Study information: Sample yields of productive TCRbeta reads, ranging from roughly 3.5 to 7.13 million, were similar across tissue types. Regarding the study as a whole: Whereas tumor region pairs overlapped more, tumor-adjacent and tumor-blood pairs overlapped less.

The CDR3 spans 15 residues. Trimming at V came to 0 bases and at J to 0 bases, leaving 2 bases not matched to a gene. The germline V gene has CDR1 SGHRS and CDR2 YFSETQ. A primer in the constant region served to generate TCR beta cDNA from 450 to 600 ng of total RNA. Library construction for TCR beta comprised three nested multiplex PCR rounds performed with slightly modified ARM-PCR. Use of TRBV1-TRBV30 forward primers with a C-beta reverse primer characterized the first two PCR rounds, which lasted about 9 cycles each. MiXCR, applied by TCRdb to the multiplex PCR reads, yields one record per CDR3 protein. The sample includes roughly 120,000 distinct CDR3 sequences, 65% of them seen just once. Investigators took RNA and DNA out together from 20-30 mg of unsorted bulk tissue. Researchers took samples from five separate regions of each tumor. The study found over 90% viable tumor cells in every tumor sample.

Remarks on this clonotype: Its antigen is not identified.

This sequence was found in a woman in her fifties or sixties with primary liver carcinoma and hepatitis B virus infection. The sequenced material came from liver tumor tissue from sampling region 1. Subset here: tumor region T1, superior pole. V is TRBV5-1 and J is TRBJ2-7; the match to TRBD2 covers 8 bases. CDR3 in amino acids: CASSLVAGSSYEQYF. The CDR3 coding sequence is TGCGCCAGCAGCTTGGTAGCGGGGAGCTCCTACGAGCAGTACTTC.